Sequencing of this T cell receptor (beta chain) was carried out in a study of T cells after yellow fever vaccination (dated by TCRdb to between 2018 and 2021). Context from the whole study: The SMART-Seq v4 Ultra Low Input RNA kit was used to prepare libraries from fractions with low cell numbers. Two healthy male donors made up the cohort, one aged 18 to 30 years and the other aged 30 to 39 years. Blood samples were taken at several timepoints before and after primary and secondary immunization, and bulk PBMC replicates and cell subsets were isolated. To follow T-cell clones before and after both primary and booster YFV17D yellow fever vaccination, bulk TCR alpha and beta repertoires underwent longitudinal sequencing.

The CDR3 measures 17 amino acids from cysteine to phenylalanine. CDR3 DNA only is kept here, 51 bases in frame from base 1. At the junction V is shortened by 3 bases and J by 3 bases; bases outside the gene matches: 8. CDR1 MGHRA and CDR2 YSYEKL are derived from the germline V gene. Overall results and qualifications from the work: A small fraction of clonotypes showed up in both the CD4 and CD8 compartments, probably as a result of convergent recombination. Because only two donors were included in the study, the extent to which the findings can be generalized is limited. Computational filtering was needed because FACS-sorted repertoires could contain abundant contaminating clonotypes from the bulk population. The secondary T-cell response was found to be weaker but faster than the primary response, with a peak reached on day 5 rather than on day 15. After the booster, most clones that had expanded after primary vaccination were detected again (around 97% of CD4 and around nine tenths of CD8), suggesting broad maintenance of memory.

In this sample, this clonotype turned up a few times. The clone's antigen remains unknown. One base away there is no much larger clone; base qualities are not given. Reading the label with the study, this specimen's treatment or condition is: live attenuated yellow fever vaccine strain. At each blood-draw timepoint, two biological replicates of bulk PBMCs were collected. A standard Ficoll-Paque protocol was used to isolate PBMCs from peripheral blood. RNA was extracted with TriZol from bulk PBMCs, CD4 and CD8 fractions, and dextramer-positive and dextramer-negative fractions. Instrument on record: Illumina NovaSeq 6000. TCR cDNA was synthesized by 5'RACE template switching, through which a universal primer site and unique molecular identifiers were introduced. Priming of cDNA synthesis was performed from both the TCR alpha and TCR beta constant segments. Libraries were amplified in two PCR steps, with sample barcodes and sequencing adapters added in the second step. Libraries were sequenced on Illumina HiSeq 2500 (2x100 bp) or NovaSeq (2x150 bp). The study's own analysis went as follows. MIGEC handled demultiplexing of reads and collapsing into UMI consensus sequences, while MiXCR performed V(D)J alignment. Clonotypes responding to the vaccine were identified with edgeR on replicate PBMC samples, with the criteria of FDR below 0.01 and a log2 fold change above 5 up to day 15. Each bulk clonotype received a CD4 or CD8 identity based on whether the sequenced CD4 or CD8 repertoire contained that clonotype at higher abundance. Using fastp trimming at Q25 and MiXCR clonotype assembly, TCRdb reanalyzed the public sequencing data and kept in-frame beta chains. When rows share a CDR3 protein, they turn into one entry using the most common DNA and genes. TCRdb's processing, not the authors', yielded these V and J calls. The sample records about 340,000 distinct CDR3 sequences, roughly 4.3% of which are singletons. The top ten clones comprise approximately 24% of the sample.

The receptor chain draws on TRBV4-1 and TRBJ2-3; a stretch of 11 junction bases matches TRBD2. The TCR sequence derives from a man aged 18-30 years who received the YFV17D yellow fever vaccine. The sequences come from PBMCs, collected 5 days after the yellow fever booster vaccination. In nucleotide form, the sequence is TGCGCCAGCAGCCAGGACCCGACTAGCGGGGAAACAGATACGCAGTATTTT. It specifies CASSQDPTSGETDTQYF.